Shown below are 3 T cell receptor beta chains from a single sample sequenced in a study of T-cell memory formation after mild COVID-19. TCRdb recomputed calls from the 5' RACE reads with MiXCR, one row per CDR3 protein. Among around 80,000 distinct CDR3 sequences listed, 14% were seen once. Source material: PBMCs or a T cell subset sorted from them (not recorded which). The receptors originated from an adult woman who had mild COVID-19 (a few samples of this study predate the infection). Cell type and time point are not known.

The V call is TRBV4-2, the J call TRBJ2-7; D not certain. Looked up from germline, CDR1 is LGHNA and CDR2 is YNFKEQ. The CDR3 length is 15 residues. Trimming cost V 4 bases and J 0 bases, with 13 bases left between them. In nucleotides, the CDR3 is TGTGCCAGCAGCCCCCGAGAGGCTAGCTCCTACGAGCAGTACTTC. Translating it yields CASSPREASSYEQYF.

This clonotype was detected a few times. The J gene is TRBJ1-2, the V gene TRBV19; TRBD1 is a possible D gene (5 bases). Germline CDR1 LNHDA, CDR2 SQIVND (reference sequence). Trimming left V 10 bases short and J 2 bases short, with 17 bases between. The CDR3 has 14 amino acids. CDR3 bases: TGTGCCACTTCCCCTCGGGGGGGAAACTATGGCTACACCTTC. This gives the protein CATSPRGGNYGYTF.

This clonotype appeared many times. CDR3 coding DNA: TGCAGCGTAGTACCCAGGGGGCGATACGAGCAGTACTTC. Translation gives CSVVPRGRYEQYF. V usage is TRBV29-1 and J usage is TRBJ2-7; 8 nucleotides line up with TRBD1. The CDR3 is 13 amino acids. Trimming at V came to 6 bases and at J to 4 bases, leaving 8 bases not matched to a gene. Looked up from germline, CDR1 is SQVTM and CDR2 is ANQGSEA.